One sample yielded the 22 T cell receptor beta chains listed below, sequenced in a study of blood T cell repertoires in COVID-19. Only in-frame clones appear in the TCRdb table, and some are missing; sequencing was by immunoSEQ multiplex PCR. The sample consists of around 190,000 clones, 84% of them appearing once. The sequenced sample consisted of peripheral blood. The receptor source for this set is a human donor in a cohort sampled during active COVID-19.

This rearrangement joins TRBV12-5 to TRBJ2-7; TRBD1 agrees at 9 bases. This CDR3 is built from 16 residues. V trimming: 1 base; J trimming: 4 bases; junction bases outside the gene matches: 8. Germline V gene lookup returns CDR1 LGHNT and CDR2 FRNRAP. The CDR3 loop is CASGLATGTGLYEQYF. The CDR3 DNA reads as TGTGCTAGTGGTTTGGCCACCGGGACAGGGCTTTACGAGCAGTACTTC.

The chain employs TRBV20-1 and TRBJ2-5; 8 bases are shared with TRBD2. This CDR3 is built from 15 residues. Trimming at V came to 3 bases and at J to 2 bases, leaving 8 bases not matched to a gene. CDR1 is DFQATT and CDR2 is SNEGSKA in the germline V gene (reference sequence). CDR3 DNA: TGCAGTGCTAGTGCCCTAACGGGGGGGCAAGAGACCCAGTACTTC. Translated: CSASALTGGQETQYF.

V usage is TRBV5-1 and J usage is TRBJ1-2; D is unclear. V was clipped by 4 bases and J by 1 base, with 14 bases between them. CDR3 length: 15 residues. From germline, CDR1 is SGHRS and CDR2 YFSETQ. The CDR3 sequence: CASSLTSAGNYGYTF. In nucleotides, the CDR3 is TGCGCCAGCAGCCTTACCTCCGCGGGTAACTATGGCTACACCTTC.

The rearrangement uses TRBV11-2 and TRBJ2-7, with 9 nucleotides matching TRBD1. The junction had 8 bases not matched to a gene; V was cut back by 4 bases and J by 4 bases. This CDR3 region has 15 residues. Germline V gives CDR1 SGHAT, CDR2 FQNNGV. The CDR3 nucleotides read TGTGCCAGCAGCTCCTCCGGGACAGGGAGTTACGAGCAGTACTTC. It is translated as CASSSSGTGSYEQYF. Supplemented by reference TRBV11-2 and TRBJ2-7, the full variable domain reads EAGVAQSPRYKIIEKRQSVAFWCNPISGHATLYWYQQILGQGPKLLIQFQNNGVVDDSQLPKDRFSAERLKGVDSTLKIQPAKLEDSAVYLCASSSSGTGSYEQYFGPGTRLTVT.

The chain is built from TRBV3-1 (or the pseudogene TRBV3-2) and TRBJ1-1, with D unclear. CDR1 LGHDT and CDR2 YNNKEL come from the germline V gene (reference sequence). V lost 1 base to trimming and J lost 4 bases, with 13 bases between them. This CDR3 comprises 15 residues. CDR3 amino acids: CASSQGRAGSTEAFF. The DNA for the CDR3 is TGTGCCAGCAGCCAAGGACGGGCGGGAAGCACTGAAGCTTTCTTT.

This chain connects TRBV7-3 to TRBJ2-1; 8 bases are a match to TRBD2. This CDR3 region has 15 residues. J lost 8 bases, V lost 1 base, and 7 bases had no gene match. Germline CDR1 is SGHTA and CDR2 is FQGTGA. In nucleotides, the CDR3 is TGTGCCAGCAGCTTAAACGGGGGGGCTTTGGATGAGCAGTTCTTC. Translated, it gives CASSLNGGALDEQFF.

V is TRBV6-1 and J is TRBJ1-5; 7 bases match TRBD1. CDR1 and CDR2 (germline): MNHNS, SASEGT. With 2 bases clipped from V and 7 bases from J, the junction kept 8 bases outside the gene matches. This CDR3 is built from 15 residues. The CDR3 DNA sequence: TGTGCCAGCAGTGAACTAGGGGGCATCGACCAGCCCCAGCATTTT. Its translation is CASSELGGIDQPQHF.

J is TRBJ2-6 and V is TRBV5-6; 8 nucleotides align to TRBD2. The junction had 6 bases not matched to a gene; V was cut back by 1 base and J by 0 bases. This CDR3 is built from 18 residues. Germline assignment: CDR1 SGHDT and CDR2 YYEEEE. The DNA of the CDR3 is TGTGCCAGCAGCTTGTCGGTAGCGGGGATCTCTGGGGCCAACGTCCTGACTTTC. Residues: CASSLSVAGISGANVLTF.

In this sample, this clone turned up once. The V call is TRBV7-8, the J call TRBJ1-6; D possibly corresponds to TRBD1 (6 bases). V dropped 5 bases and J dropped 7 bases, with 15 bases sitting between them. Germline CDR1 and CDR2: SGHVS and FQNEAQ. The CDR3 is 15 residues long. This CDR3 reads CASSIIQGGNSPLHF. The DNA of the CDR3 is TGTGCCAGCAGCATCATACAGGGTGGGAATTCACCCCTCCACTTT.

The chain carries TRBV7-3 and TRBJ2-1; 12 bases agree with TRBD2. J gave up 7 bases and V 1 base, and 5 bases lay outside the gene matches. From germline, CDR1 is SGHTA and CDR2 FQGTGA. The CDR3 runs 16 residues. The CDR3 loop is CASSLRLAGGQNEQFF. The CDR3 DNA reads TGTGCCAGCAGCTTAAGGCTAGCGGGGGGGCAAAATGAGCAGTTCTTC.

The chain is built from TRBV5-6 and TRBJ2-7; possible D gene TRBD1, 6 bases. This CDR3 is 15 amino acids long. Germline V gene sequence: CDR1 SGHDT, CDR2 YYEEEE. Trimming stripped 0 bases from V and 7 bases from J, with 17 bases between. The CDR3 spells CASSLDRAVPGEQYF. CDR3 nucleotides: TGTGCCAGCAGCTTGGACAGGGCCGTTCCGGGGGAGCAGTACTTC.

The chain uses TRBV20-1 and TRBJ2-7, with D possibly TRBD2 on 5 matching bases. This CDR3 region has 12 residues. V was cut by 3 bases and J by 3 bases, with 9 bases left in between. Per the germline V gene, CDR1 is DFQATT and CDR2 is SNEGSKA (reference sequence). In nucleotides, the CDR3 is TGCAGTGCTAGTAGCCGGGACTACGAGCAGTACTTC. Its translation: CSASSRDYEQYF.

CDR3 in amino acids: CASSEAGAEDTGELFF. The CDR3 coding sequence is TGTGCCAGCAGTGAAGCGGGGGCGGAGGACACCGGGGAGCTGTTTTTT. The chain couples TRBV2 to TRBJ2-2; the D gene is possibly TRBD1 (6 bases). Germline V lookup: CDR1 SNHLY, CDR2 FYNNEI. This CDR3 has 16 residues. Deletions cut 0 bases from V and 3 bases from J, with 11 bases between.

The rearrangement links TRBV5-1 to TRBJ2-7, with TRBD1 matching 7 bases. The CDR3 has 13 residues. CDR1 is SGHRS, CDR2 YFSETQ, per germline. V lost 0 bases and J lost 5; bases outside the gene matches: 2. For the CDR3, the DNA is TGCGCCAGCAGCTTGGACAGGGGCAACGAGCAGTACTTC. It translates to CASSLDRGNEQYF.

V is TRBV4-1 and J is TRBJ1-4; 9 bases agree with TRBD1. CDR1 and CDR2 (germline): MGHRA, YSYEKL. The CDR3 has 17 amino acids. J lost 8 bases, V lost 0 bases, and 10 bases had no gene match. As DNA, the CDR3 is TGCGCCAGCAGCCAAGATTCGTGGGGGACAGGGCGAGAAAAACTGTTTTTT. It yields the protein CASSQDSWGTGREKLFF.

The chain combines TRBV5-1 with TRBJ1-1; tentatively, D is TRBD1 (6 bases). Trimming stripped 7 bases from V and 2 bases from J, with 18 bases between. Looked up from germline, CDR1 is SGHRS and CDR2 is YFSETQ. The CDR3 sequence is 15 residues long. The CDR3 region has the DNA TGCGCCAGCTCCTCGGCGAGGGGGAGTAACACTGAAGCTTTCTTT. It specifies CASSSARGSNTEAFF. Combining the CDR3 with reference TRBV5-1 and TRBJ1-1 gives the whole variable domain KAGVTQTPRYLIKTRGQQVTLSCSPISGHRSVSWYQQTPGQGLQFLFEYFSETQRNKGNFPGRFSGRQFSNSRSEMNVSTLELGDSALYLCASSSARGSNTEAFFGQGTRLTVV.

The chain uses TRBV5-1 and TRBJ2-3; 10 positions agree with TRBD2. The CDR3 contains 14 residues. CDR1 and CDR2 from the germline V gene are SGHRS and YFSETQ. Trimming removed 5 bases from V and 4 bases from J; junction bases left unmatched: 4. The CDR3 protein is CASRNSGGSDTQYF. The CDR3 coding sequence is TGCGCCAGCAGAAATAGCGGGGGGTCAGATACGCAGTATTTT.

The V gene is TRBV10-1, the J gene TRBJ2-7; 14 bases match TRBD2. The CDR3 runs 16 residues. V lost 4 bases and J lost 2; bases outside the gene matches: 4. CDR1 is WNHNN and CDR2 is SYGVQD in the germline V gene (reference sequence). CDR3 loop: CASSGGLAGETYEQYF. As DNA, the CDR3 is TGCGCCAGCAGTGGGGGACTAGCGGGGGAGACCTACGAGCAGTACTTC.

V and J are TRBV6-1 and TRBJ1-2; weak D call: TRBD1 (5 bases). CDR1 and CDR2 (germline): MNHNS, SASEGT. Trimming took off 2 bases at V and 4 bases at J, with 14 bases between the two ends. This CDR3 region has 15 residues. The CDR3 region is CASSERDLGGYGYTF. The DNA of the CDR3 is TGTGCCAGCAGTGAAAGGGACCTGGGGGGCTATGGCTACACCTTC.

V usage is TRBV4-1 and J usage is TRBJ2-3; 10 nucleotides agree with TRBD2. The CDR3 is 14 amino acids. J was trimmed by 6 bases and V by 11 bases; bases with no gene match: 11. From germline, CDR1 is MGHRA and CDR2 YSYEKL. This chain's CDR3 is CAPSGGQMWDTQYF. DNA for the CDR3: TGCGCCCCTAGCGGGGGTCAAATGTGGGATACGCAGTATTTT.

The V call is TRBV6-6, the J call TRBJ2-7, with 10 bases matching TRBD1. The ends lost 5 bases at V and 1 base at J; junction bases unmatched: 8. Germline V CDR1 and CDR2: MNHNY, SVGAGI (reference sequence). The CDR3 has 16 amino acids. The CDR3 region is CASSPRTGGQSYEQYF. CDR3 coding DNA: TGTGCCAGCAGTCCCCGGACAGGGGGTCAATCCTACGAGCAGTACTTC.

The rearrangement joins TRBV5-1 to TRBJ2-2; tentatively, D is TRBD2 (5 bases). This CDR3 comprises 15 residues. Trimming shortened V by 7 bases and J by 2 bases, and 15 bases separated the two germline ends. Germline loops: CDR1 SGHRS, CDR2 YFSETQ. DNA of the CDR3: TGCGCCAGCTTAGGAACGGGAAGCAACACCGGGGAGCTGTTTTTT. Protein sequence: CASLGTGSNTGELFF.